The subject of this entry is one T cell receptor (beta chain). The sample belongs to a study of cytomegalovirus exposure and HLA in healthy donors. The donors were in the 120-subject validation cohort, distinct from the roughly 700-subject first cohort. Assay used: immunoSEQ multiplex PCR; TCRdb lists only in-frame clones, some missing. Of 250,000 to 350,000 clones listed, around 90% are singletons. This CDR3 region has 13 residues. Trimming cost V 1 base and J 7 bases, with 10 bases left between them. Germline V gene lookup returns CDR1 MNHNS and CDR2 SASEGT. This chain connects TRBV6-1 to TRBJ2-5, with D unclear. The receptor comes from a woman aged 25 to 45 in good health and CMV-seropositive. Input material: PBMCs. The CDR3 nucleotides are TGTGCCAGCAGTGAAGTGGGAATTCGGACCCAGTACTTC. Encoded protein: CASSEVGIRTQYF.